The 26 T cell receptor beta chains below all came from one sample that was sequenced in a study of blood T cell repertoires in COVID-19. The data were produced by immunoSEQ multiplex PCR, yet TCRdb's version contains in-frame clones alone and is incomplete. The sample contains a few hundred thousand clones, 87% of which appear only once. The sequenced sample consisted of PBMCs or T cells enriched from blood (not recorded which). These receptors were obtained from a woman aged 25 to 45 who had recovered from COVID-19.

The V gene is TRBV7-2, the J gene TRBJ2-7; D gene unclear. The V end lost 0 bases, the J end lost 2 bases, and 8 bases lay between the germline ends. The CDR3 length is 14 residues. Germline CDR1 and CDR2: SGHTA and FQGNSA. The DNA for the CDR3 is TGTGCCAGCAGCTTAGCGGTTCCAGCCTACGAGCAGTACTTC. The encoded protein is CASSLAVPAYEQYF.

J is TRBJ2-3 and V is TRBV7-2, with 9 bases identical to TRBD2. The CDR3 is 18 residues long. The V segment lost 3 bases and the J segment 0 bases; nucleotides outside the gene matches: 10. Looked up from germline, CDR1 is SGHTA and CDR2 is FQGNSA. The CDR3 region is CASSFPAGGRRSTDTQYF. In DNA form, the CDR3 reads TGTGCCAGCAGCTTTCCAGCGGGGGGTCGCCGTAGCACAGATACGCAGTATTTT. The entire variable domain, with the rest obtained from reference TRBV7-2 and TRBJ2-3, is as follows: GAGVSQSPSNKVTEKGKDVELRCDPISGHTALYWYRQSLGQGLEFLIYFQGNSAPDKSGLPSDRFSAERTGGSVSTLTIQRTQQEDSAVYLCASSFPAGGRRSTDTQYFGPGTRLTVL.

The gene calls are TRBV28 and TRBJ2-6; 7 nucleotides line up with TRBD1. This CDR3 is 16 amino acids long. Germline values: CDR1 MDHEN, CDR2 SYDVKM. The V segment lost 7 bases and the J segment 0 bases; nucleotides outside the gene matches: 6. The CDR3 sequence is CASNGQAYSGANVLTF. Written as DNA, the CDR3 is TGTGCCAGCAACGGACAGGCCTACTCTGGGGCCAACGTCCTGACTTTC. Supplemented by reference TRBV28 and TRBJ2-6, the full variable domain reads DVKVTQSSRYLVKRTGEKVFLECVQDMDHENMFWYRQDPGLGLRLIYFSYDVKMKEKGDIPEGYSVSREKKERFSLILESASTNQTSMYLCASNGQAYSGANVLTFGAGSRLTVL.

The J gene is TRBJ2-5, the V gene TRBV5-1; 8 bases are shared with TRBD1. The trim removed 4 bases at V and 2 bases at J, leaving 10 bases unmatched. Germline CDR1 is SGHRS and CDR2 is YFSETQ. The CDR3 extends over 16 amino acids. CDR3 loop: CASSPTGQGGQETQYF. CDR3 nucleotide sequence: TGCGCCAGCAGCCCTACAGGACAGGGAGGACAAGAGACCCAGTACTTC. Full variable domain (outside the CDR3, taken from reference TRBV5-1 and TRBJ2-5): KAGVTQTPRYLIKTRGQQVTLSCSPISGHRSVSWYQQTPGQGLQFLFEYFSETQRNKGNFPGRFSGRQFSNSRSEMNVSTLELGDSALYLCASSPTGQGGQETQYFGPGTRLLVL.

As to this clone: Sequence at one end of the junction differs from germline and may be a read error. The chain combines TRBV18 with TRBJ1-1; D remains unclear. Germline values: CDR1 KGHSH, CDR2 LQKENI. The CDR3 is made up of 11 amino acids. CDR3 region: CASSTNSEAFF. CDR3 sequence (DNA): TGTGCCAGCTCAACAAACAGTGAAGCTTTCTTT.

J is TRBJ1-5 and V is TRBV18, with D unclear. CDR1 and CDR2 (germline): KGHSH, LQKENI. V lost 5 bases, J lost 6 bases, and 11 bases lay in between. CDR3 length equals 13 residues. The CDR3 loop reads CASSAEVGQPQHF. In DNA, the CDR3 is TGTGCCAGCTCAGCGGAGGTGGGTCAGCCCCAGCATTTT.

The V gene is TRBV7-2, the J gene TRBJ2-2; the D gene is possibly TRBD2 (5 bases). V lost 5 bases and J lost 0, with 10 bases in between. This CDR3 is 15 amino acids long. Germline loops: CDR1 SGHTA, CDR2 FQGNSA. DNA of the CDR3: TGTGCCAGCAGCCCGAGGGTAGCGAACACCGGGGAGCTGTTTTTT. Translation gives CASSPRVANTGELFF.

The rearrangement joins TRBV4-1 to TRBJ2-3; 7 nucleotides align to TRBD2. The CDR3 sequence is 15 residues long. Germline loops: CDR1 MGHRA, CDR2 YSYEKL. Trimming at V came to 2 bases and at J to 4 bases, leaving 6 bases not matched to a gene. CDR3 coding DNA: TGCGCCAGCAGCCAATTAGGACTAGATCCAGATACGCAGTATTTT. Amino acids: CASSQLGLDPDTQYF.

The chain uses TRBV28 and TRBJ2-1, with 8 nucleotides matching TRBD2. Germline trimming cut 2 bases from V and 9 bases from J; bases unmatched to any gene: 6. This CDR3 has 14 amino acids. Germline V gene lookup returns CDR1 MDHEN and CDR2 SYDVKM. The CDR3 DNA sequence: TGTGCCAGCAGTTTAACTGTGGCGGGGGGTGAGCAGTTCTTC. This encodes CASSLTVAGGEQFF. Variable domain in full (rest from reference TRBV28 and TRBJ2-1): DVKVTQSSRYLVKRTGEKVFLECVQDMDHENMFWYRQDPGLGLRLIYFSYDVKMKEKGDIPEGYSVSREKKERFSLILESASTNQTSMYLCASSLTVAGGEQFFGPGTRLTVL.

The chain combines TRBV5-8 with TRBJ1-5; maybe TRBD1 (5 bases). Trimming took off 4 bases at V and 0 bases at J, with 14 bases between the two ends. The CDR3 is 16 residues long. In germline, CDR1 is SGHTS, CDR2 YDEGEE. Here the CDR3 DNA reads TGTGCCAGCAGCGGGGGACTGTATCATAGCAATCAGCCCCAGCATTTT. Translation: CASSGGLYHSNQPQHF.

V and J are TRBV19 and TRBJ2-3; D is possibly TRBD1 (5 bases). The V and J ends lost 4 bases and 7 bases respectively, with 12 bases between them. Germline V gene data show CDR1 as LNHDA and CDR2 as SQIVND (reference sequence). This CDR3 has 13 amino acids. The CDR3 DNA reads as TGTGCCAGTAGTAAGCAGGGTGCCAATACGCAGTATTTT. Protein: CASSKQGANTQYF.

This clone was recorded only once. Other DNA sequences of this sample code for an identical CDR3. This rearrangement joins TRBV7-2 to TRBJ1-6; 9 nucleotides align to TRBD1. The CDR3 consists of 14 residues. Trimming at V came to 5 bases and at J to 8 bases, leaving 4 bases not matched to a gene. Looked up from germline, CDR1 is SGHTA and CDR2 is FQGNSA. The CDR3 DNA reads TGTGCCAGCAGCCCGGGACAGGGAGATTCACCCCTCCACTTT. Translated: CASSPGQGDSPLHF.

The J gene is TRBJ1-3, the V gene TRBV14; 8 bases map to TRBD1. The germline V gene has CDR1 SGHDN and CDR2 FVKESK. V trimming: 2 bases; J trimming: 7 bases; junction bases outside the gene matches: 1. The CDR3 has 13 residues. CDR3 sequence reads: CASSQNRGNTIYF. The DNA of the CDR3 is TGTGCCAGCAGCCAAAACAGGGGGAACACCATATATTTT.

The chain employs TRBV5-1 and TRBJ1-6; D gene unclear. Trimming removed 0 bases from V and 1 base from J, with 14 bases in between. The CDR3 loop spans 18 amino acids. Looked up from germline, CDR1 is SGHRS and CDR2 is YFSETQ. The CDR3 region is CASSLVREARSYNSPLHF. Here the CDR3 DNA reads TGCGCCAGCAGCTTGGTAAGGGAGGCTCGGTCCTATAATTCACCCCTCCACTTT. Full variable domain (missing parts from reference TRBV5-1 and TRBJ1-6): KAGVTQTPRYLIKTRGQQVTLSCSPISGHRSVSWYQQTPGQGLQFLFEYFSETQRNKGNFPGRFSGRQFSNSRSEMNVSTLELGDSALYLCASSLVREARSYNSPLHFGNGTRLTVT.

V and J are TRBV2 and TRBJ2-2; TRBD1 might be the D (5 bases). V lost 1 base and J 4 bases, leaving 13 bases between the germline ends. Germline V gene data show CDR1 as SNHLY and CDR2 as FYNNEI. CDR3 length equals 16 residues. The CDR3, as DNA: TGTGCCAGCAGTGAAGTGGCAGGGCCCTCCACCGGGGAGCTGTTTTTT. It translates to CASSEVAGPSTGELFF.

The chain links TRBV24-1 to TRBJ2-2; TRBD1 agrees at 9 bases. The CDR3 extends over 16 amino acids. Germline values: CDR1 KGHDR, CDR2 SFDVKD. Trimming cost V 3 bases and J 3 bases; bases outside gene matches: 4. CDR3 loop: CATSDGQGLHTGELFF. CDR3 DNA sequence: TGTGCCACCAGTGATGGACAGGGGTTGCACACCGGGGAGCTGTTTTTT.

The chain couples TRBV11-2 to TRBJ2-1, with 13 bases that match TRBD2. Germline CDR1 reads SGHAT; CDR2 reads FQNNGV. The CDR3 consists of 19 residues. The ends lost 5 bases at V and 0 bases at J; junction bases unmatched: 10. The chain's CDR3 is CASSPRTSGGPSSYNEQFF. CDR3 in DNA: TGTGCCAGCAGCCCCCGGACTAGCGGGGGCCCCAGCTCCTACAATGAGCAGTTCTTC.

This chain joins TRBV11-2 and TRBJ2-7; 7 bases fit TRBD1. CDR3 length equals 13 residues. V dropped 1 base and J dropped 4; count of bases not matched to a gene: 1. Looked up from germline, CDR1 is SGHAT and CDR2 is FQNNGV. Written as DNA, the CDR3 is TGTGCCAGCAGCTTAGCACAGGGGTACGAGCAGTACTTC. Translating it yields CASSLAQGYEQYF.

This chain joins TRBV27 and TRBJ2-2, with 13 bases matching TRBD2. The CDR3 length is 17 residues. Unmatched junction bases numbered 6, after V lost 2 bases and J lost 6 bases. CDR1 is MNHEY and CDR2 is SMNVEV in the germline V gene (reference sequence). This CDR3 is CASSLRELAGGPGELFF. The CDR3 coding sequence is TGTGCCAGCAGTTTACGAGAACTAGCGGGGGGGCCCGGGGAGCTGTTTTTT.

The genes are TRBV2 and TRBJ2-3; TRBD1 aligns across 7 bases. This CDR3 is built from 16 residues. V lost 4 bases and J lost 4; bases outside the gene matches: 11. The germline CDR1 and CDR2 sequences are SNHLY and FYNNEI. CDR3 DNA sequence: TGTGCCAGCAGTGTCGGGTCGGGGCAGGGGGCAGATACGCAGTATTTT. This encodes CASSVGSGQGADTQYF.

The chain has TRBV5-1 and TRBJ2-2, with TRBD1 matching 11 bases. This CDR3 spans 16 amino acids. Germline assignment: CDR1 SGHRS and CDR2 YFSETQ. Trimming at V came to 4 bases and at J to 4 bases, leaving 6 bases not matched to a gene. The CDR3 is CASSPGQGAGTGELFF. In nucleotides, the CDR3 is TGCGCCAGCAGCCCAGGACAGGGGGCAGGCACCGGGGAGCTGTTTTTT. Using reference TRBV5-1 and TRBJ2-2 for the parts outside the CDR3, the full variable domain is KAGVTQTPRYLIKTRGQQVTLSCSPISGHRSVSWYQQTPGQGLQFLFEYFSETQRNKGNFPGRFSGRQFSNSRSEMNVSTLELGDSALYLCASSPGQGAGTGELFFGEGSRLTVL.

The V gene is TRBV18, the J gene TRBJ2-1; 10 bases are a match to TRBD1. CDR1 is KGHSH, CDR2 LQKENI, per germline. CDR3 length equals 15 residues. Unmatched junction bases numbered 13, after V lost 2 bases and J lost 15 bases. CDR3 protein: CASSPGTGATTAWFF. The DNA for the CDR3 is TGTGCCAGCTCACCAGGGACAGGGGCCACGACTGCCTGGTTCTTC.

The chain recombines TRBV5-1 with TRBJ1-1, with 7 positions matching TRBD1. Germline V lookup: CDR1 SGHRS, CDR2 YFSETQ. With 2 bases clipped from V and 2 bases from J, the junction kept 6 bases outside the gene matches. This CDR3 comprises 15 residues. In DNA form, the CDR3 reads TGCGCCAGCAGCTTCGCAGGGGGTGCAAACACTGAAGCTTTCTTT. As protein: CASSFAGGANTEAFF.

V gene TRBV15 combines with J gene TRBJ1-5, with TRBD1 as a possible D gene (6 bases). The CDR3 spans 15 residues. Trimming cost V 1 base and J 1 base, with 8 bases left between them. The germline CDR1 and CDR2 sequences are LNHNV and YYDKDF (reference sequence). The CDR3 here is CATSRVRGSNQPQHF. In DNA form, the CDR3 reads TGTGCCACCAGCAGAGTCAGGGGCAGCAATCAGCCCCAGCATTTT.

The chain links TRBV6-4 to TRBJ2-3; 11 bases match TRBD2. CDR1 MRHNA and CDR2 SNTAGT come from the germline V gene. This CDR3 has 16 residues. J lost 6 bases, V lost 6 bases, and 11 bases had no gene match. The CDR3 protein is CASSPLAGGARDTQYF. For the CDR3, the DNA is TGTGCCAGCAGCCCTCTAGCGGGGGGCGCAAGGGATACGCAGTATTTT.

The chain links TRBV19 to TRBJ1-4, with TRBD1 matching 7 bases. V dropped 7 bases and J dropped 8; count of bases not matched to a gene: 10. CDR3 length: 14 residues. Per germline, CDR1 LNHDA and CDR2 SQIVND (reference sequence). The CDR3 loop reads CASNDRAAGEKLFF. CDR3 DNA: TGTGCCAGTAACGACAGGGCAGCAGGAGAAAAACTGTTTTTT. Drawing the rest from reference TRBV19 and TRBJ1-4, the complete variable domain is DGGITQSPKYLFRKEGQNVTLSCEQNLNHDAMYWYRQDPGQGLRLIYYSQIVNDFQKGDIAEGYSVSREKKESFPLTVTSAQKNPTAFYLCASNDRAAGEKLFFGSGTQLSVL.